These T cell receptor beta chains were read from a single sample in a study of cytomegalovirus exposure and HLA in healthy donors. Assay used: immunoSEQ multiplex PCR; TCRdb lists only in-frame clones, some missing. Among fewer than 250,000 clones, almost 80% were seen once, and the ten largest hold 1.5% to 2%. The specimen sequenced was PBMCs. These receptors all come from a male donor in good health and CMV-seronegative. Both conserved end residues are part of each CDR3. D genes are given only for firm matches. Size is omitted from some rows. Given values are once, few, many or a class for expanded clones.

NA | TRBJ2-1 | TRBV6-5 | 12 | NA | TGTGCCAGCAGTTACTCGCGGGATGAGCAGTTCTTC | CASSYSRDEQFF
TRBD2 | TRBJ2-5 | TRBV28 | 14 | NA | TGTGCCAGCAGTTTCACTAGCGGTCAAGAGACCCAGTACTTC | CASSFTSGQETQYF
NA | TRBJ2-2 | TRBV5-1 | 17 | NA | TGCGCCAGCAGCTCAATATCCCCGGGACAATACACCGGGGAGCTGTTTTTT | CASSSISPGQYTGELFF
TRBD2 | TRBJ2-3 | TRBV7-2 | 16 | NA | TGTGCCAGCAGCTCCCGGACTAGCGGAGGCACAGATACGCAGTATTTT | CASSSRTSGGTDTQYF
TRBD2 | TRBJ2-3 | TRBV7-2 | 16 | NA | TGTGCCACCAGCCTTAGCGGGGGCCTCAGCACAGATACGCAGTATTTT | CATSLSGGLSTDTQYF
NA | TRBJ1-6 | TRBV9 | 15 | NA | TGTGCCAGCAGCGTAGAAACGGCGGATAATTCACCCCTCCACTTT | CASSVETADNSPLHF
TRBD1 | TRBJ1-1 | TRBV7-9 | 14 | NA | TGTGCCAGCAGCCCGCCCGGACAGGGGTCTGAAGCTTTCTTT | CASSPPGQGSEAFF
TRBD1 | TRBJ2-5 | TRBV7-2 | 14 | NA | TGTGCCAGCAGCTTAGGACAGGGCAACGAGACCCAGTACTTC | CASSLGQGNETQYF
TRBD1 | TRBJ2-7 | TRBV5-1 | 14 | NA | TGCGCCAGCAGCTTGATCAGGGGGCAGGGGGAGCAGTACTTC | CASSLIRGQGEQYF
TRBD2 | TRBJ2-3 | TRBV27 | 19 | NA | TGTGCCAGCAGTTTATCGGCGTTGGGACTAGCGGAGAGCACAGATACGCAGTATTTT | CASSLSALGLAESTDTQYF
TRBD2 | TRBJ2-3 | TRBV28 | 16 | few | TGTGCCAGCAGTCCCTTGACTAGCGGGGGGTCTGATACGCAGTATTTT | CASSPLTSGGSDTQYF
NA | TRBJ1-1 | TRBV7-3 | 12 | few | TGTGCCAGCAGCGAGGGGAACACTGAAGCTTTCTTT | CASSEGNTEAFF
TRBD2 | TRBJ2-7 | TRBV6-5 | 15 | NA | TGTGCCAGCAGTTTCGGACTAGCGGGAGGCTACGAGCAGTACTTC | CASSFGLAGGYEQYF
NA | TRBJ2-2 | TRBV7-3 | 14 | NA | TGTGCCAGCAGCCTGGGGGCAAACACCGGGGAGCTGTTTTTT | CASSLGANTGELFF
TRBD1 | TRBJ2-5 | TRBV5-1 | 14 | NA | TGCGCCAGCAACCCACAGGGGCAGGGAGAGACCCAGTACTTC | CASNPQGQGETQYF
NA | TRBJ2-3 | TRBV7-2 | 15 | NA | TGTGCCAGCACCCCTAGCGTCAGGGCGCCAGATACGCAGTATTTT | CASTPSVRAPDTQYF
NA | TRBJ2-1 | TRBV5-4 | 16 | NA | TGTGCCAGCAGCCCGAGGGAGGGGGGCTCCTACAATGAGCAGTTCTTC | CASSPREGGSYNEQFF
NA | TRBJ2-1 | TRBV19 | 14 | NA | TGTGCCAGTAGTATTCACAGCCCTTACAATGAGCAGTTCTTC | CASSIHSPYNEQFF
NA | TRBJ2-7 | TRBV28 | 15 | once | TGTGCCAGCAGTTTTGGACAGGAGGGGTACTACGAGCAGTACTTC | CASSFGQEGYYEQYF
NA | TRBJ2-1 | TRBV5-1 | 14 | NA | TGCGCCAGCAGCTTGGGACTAGCCTACAATGAGCAGTTCTTC | CASSLGLAYNEQFF
TRBD1 | TRBJ2-1 | TRBV29-1 | 14 | NA | TGCAGCGTAGCGACAGGGAGCTCCTACAATGAGCAGTTCTTC | CSVATGSSYNEQFF
NA | TRBJ1-1 | TRBV19 | 15 | NA | TGTGCCAGTAGCCCTTCTGGGCATAAGAACACTGAAGCTTTCTTT | CASSPSGHKNTEAFF
NA | TRBJ1-1 | TRBV6-5 | 11 | NA | TGTGCCAGCAGTTACTCGGGGCGTGCTTTCTTT | CASSYSGRAFF
NA | TRBJ2-7 | TRBV6-6 | 15 | NA | TGTGCCAGCAGCCAAACCTCGGGAAATAAGAACGAGCAGTACTTC | CASSQTSGNKNEQYF
TRBD1 | TRBJ2-1 | TRBV27 | 14 | NA | TGTGCCAGCAGTTTGAGGGGGCTGGTGAATGAGCAGTTCTTC | CASSLRGLVNEQFF
NA | TRBJ2-5 | TRBV19 | 15 | NA | TGTGCCAGTAGTCTCAGGACACCAACCAAGGAGACCCAGTACTTC | CASSLRTPTKETQYF
TRBD2 | TRBJ2-5 | TRBV7-2 | 17 | NA | TGTGCCAGCAGCTTAGGACTAGCGGGGGGTTACCAAGAGACCCAGTACTTC | CASSLGLAGGYQETQYF
TRBD1 | TRBJ1-4 | TRBV28 | 14 | NA | TGTGCCAGCAGCCTGGGACAGTATAATGAAAAACTGTTTTTT | CASSLGQYNEKLFF
NA | TRBJ2-7 | TRBV7-8 | 14 | once | TGTGCCAGCAGCTCGAGGACAGCCTCCTACGAGCAGTACTTC | CASSSRTASYEQYF
TRBD2 | TRBJ2-5 | TRBV15 | 14 | few | TGTGCCACCCGACCCGGACTAGCGCTAGAGACCCAGTACTTC | CATRPGLALETQYF
NA | TRBJ1-5 | TRBV7-2 | 15 | NA | TGTGCCAGCAGCTTAGCCCCGGAGGCCAATCAGCCCCAGCATTTT | CASSLAPEANQPQHF
TRBD2 | TRBJ2-3 | TRBV7-3 | 14 | few | TGTGCCAGCAGCCCTAGCGGTGGCACAGATACGCAGTATTTT | CASSPSGGTDTQYF
NA | TRBJ1-1 | TRBV7-9 | 14 | NA | TGTGCCAGCAGCTTACCCTGGGCCTCCAGTGAAGCTTTCTTT | CASSLPWASSEAFF
NA | TRBJ1-1 | TRBV7-9 | 13 | NA | TGTGCCAGCAGGGTGGGGAGAAACACTGAAGCTTTCTTT | CASRVGRNTEAFF
NA | TRBJ1-5 | TRBV28 | 16 | NA | TGTGCCAGCAGTTCCCTGGACAGTGGGAGCAATCAGCCCCAGCATTTT | CASSSLDSGSNQPQHF
TRBD1 | TRBJ1-2 | TRBV11-2 | 15 | NA | TGTGCCAGCAGCTTGCTGGACAGGGATTACTATGGCTACACCTTC | CASSLLDRDYYGYTF
NA | TRBJ2-7 | TRBV27 | 15 | few | TGTGCCATCAACCCTGGTCCAGGGCCCCCATACGAGCAGTACTTC | CAINPGPGPPYEQYF
TRBD2 | TRBJ2-5 | TRBV7-9 | 15 | NA | TGTGCCAGCAGCCGAACTGGGGGACTAGTGGAGACCCAGTACTTC | CASSRTGGLVETQYF
TRBD2 | TRBJ2-1 | TRBV11-3 | 16 | NA | TGTGCCAGCAGCTTAGTAGCGGGAGGGCCTGGGAATGAGCAGTTCTTC | CASSLVAGGPGNEQFF
TRBD2 | TRBJ2-7 | TRBV7-2 | 15 | few | TGTGCCAGCAGCTCGCAGCTAGCGGGAGGCTACGAGCAGTACTTC | CASSSQLAGGYEQYF
TRBD1 | TRBJ1-5 | TRBV18 | 15 | NA | TGTGCCAGCTCACCCCTCGGGACAGGGCGTCAGCCCCAGCATTTT | CASSPLGTGRQPQHF
NA | TRBJ2-2 | TRBV7-9 | 15 | NA | TGTGCCAGCAGCGCCCGAACAGGGTTTTCCGGGGAGCTGTTTTTT | CASSARTGFSGELFF
TRBD1 | TRBJ1-1 | TRBV23-1 | 15 | NA | TGCGCCAGCAGTCAGCGACAGGGGGGAAACACTGAAGCTTTCTTT | CASSQRQGGNTEAFF
NA | TRBJ1-4 | TRBV2 | 15 | NA | TGTGCCAGCAGTGAAACAGGAGCAACTAATGAAAAACTGTTTTTT | CASSETGATNEKLFF
TRBD2 | TRBJ2-1 | TRBV5-1 | 14 | NA | TGCGCCAGCAGCTTCTTGTGGGAGGGATATGAGCAGTTCTTC | CASSFLWEGYEQFF
NA | TRBJ2-2 | TRBV6-5 | 15 | NA | TGTGCCAGCAGCCCGAACAGGGCCGGCACCGGGGAGCTGTTTTTT | CASSPNRAGTGELFF
NA | TRBJ1-2 | TRBV5-1 | 16 | NA | TGCGCCAGCAGCTTGGCGGCGGGGGGCCGCGCCTATGGCTACACCTTC | CASSLAAGGRAYGYTF
NA | TRBJ1-5 | TRBV2 | 13 | NA | TGTGCCAGTTCAGGGAAATGGGATCAGCCCCAGCATTTT | CASSGKWDQPQHF
NA | TRBJ1-2 | TRBV10-3 | 12 | NA | TGTGCCTTTCGCGACCCCCTCGGGGGCTACACCTTC | CAFRDPLGGYTF
TRBD2 | TRBJ2-5 | TRBV27 | 15 | NA | TGTGCCAGCAGTCCCTTAGCGGGAGGGTGGGAGACCCAGTACTTC | CASSPLAGGWETQYF
TRBD1 | TRBJ2-3 | TRBV4-3 | 18 | NA | TGCGCCAGCAGCCAAGATCCTCCCGGGACAGCTAGCACAGATACGCAGTATTTT | CASSQDPPGTASTDTQYF